This T cell receptor (beta chain) was profiled in a study of CD8 T cells in Susac syndrome. An amount of RNA that ranged from about 0.45 to 1 ug was reverse transcribed with random hexamers. TCRdb ran MiXCR on the immunoSEQ multiplex PCR reads and lists one entry per CDR3 protein. The sample consists of 200,000 to 250,000 distinct CDR3 sequences, about 95% of them appearing once. V lost 6 bases to trimming and J lost 3 bases, with 20 bases between them. The CDR3 has 15 residues. Germline assignment: CDR1 DFQATT and CDR2 SNEGSKA (reference sequence). The receptor comes from a human donor with multiple sclerosis. Specimen: CD4+ T cells from PBMCs. The V gene is TRBV20-1, the J gene TRBJ1-2; D is uncertain. CDR3 sequence: CSAHRGREWDYGYTF. In DNA form, the CDR3 reads TGCAGTGCGCACCGTGGGAGGGAGTGGGACTATGGCTACACCTTC.